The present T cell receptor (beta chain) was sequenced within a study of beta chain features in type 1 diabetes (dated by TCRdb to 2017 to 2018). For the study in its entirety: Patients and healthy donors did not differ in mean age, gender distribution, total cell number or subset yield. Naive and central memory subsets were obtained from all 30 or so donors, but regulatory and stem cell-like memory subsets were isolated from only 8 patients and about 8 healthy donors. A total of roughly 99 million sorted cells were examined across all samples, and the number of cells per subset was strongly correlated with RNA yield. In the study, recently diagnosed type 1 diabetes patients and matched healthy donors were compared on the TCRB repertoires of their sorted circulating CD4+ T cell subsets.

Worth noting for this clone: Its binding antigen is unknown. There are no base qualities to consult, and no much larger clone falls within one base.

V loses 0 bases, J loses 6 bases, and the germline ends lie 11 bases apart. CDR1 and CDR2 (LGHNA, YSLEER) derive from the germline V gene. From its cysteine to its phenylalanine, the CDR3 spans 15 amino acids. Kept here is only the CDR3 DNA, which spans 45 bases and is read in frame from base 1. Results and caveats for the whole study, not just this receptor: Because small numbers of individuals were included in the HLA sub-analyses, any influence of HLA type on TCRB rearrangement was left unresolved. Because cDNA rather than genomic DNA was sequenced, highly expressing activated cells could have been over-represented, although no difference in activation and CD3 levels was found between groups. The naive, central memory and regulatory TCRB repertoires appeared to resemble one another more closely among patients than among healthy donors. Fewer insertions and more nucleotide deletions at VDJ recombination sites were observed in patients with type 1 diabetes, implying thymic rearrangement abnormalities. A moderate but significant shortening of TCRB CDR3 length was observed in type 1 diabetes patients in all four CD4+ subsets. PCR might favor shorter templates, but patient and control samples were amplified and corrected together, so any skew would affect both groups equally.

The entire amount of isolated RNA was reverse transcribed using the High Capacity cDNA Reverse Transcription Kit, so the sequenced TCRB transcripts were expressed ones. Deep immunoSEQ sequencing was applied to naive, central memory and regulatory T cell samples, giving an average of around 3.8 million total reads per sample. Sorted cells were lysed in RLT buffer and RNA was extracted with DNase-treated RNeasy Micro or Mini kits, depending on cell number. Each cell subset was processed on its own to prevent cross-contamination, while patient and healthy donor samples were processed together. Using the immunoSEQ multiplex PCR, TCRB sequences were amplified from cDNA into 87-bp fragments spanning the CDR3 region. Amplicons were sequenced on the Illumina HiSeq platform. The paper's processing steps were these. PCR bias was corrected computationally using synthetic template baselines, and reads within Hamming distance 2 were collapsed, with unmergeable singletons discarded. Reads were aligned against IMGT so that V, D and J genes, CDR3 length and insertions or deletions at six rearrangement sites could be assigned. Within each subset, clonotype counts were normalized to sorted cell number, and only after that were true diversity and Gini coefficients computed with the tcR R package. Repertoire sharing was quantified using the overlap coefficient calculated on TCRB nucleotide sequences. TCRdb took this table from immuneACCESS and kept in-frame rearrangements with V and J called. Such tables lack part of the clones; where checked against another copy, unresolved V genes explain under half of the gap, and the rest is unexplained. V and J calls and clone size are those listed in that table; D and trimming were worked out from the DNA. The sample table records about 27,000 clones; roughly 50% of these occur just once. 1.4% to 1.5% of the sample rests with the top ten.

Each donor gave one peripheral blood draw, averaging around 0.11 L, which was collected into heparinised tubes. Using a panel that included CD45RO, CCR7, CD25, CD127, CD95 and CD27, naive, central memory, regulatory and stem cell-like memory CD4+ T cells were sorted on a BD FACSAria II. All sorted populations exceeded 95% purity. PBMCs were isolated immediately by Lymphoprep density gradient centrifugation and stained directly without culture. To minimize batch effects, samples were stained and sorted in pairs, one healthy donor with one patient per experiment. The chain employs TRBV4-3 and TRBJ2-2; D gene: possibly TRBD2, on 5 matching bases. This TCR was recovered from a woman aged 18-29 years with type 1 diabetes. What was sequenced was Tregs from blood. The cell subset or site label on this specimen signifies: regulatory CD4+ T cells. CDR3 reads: CASSQDRGLSGELFF. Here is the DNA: TGCGCCAGCAGCCAAGATCGGGGTCTATCCGGGGAGCTGTTTTTT.